The 10 T cell receptor beta chains presented below share a single source sample, sequenced in a study of cytomegalovirus exposure and HLA in healthy donors. The primer mix had 60 Vbeta and 13 Jbeta primers. Method: immunoSEQ multiplex PCR; TCRdb's copy keeps in-frame clones and lacks some. This sample has 95,000 to 100,000 clones, with about four fifths found just once. Sequencing used PBMCs. These receptor sequences come from a woman between 35 and 50 years old in good health and CMV-seronegative.

This chain uses TRBV5-1 with TRBJ2-2; possible D gene TRBD1, 6 bases. There are 14 residues in the CDR3. In germline, CDR1 is SGHRS, CDR2 YFSETQ. Trimming left V 2 bases short and J 5 bases short, with 10 bases between. CDR3 in DNA: TGCGCCAGCAGCTTACTACAGGGTACCGGGGAGCTGTTTTTT. It translates to CASSLLQGTGELFF. The full variable domain, completed using reference TRBV5-1 and TRBJ2-2, is KAGVTQTPRYLIKTRGQQVTLSCSPISGHRSVSWYQQTPGQGLQFLFEYFSETQRNKGNFPGRFSGRQFSNSRSEMNVSTLELGDSALYLCASSLLQGTGELFFGEGSRLTVL.

J is TRBJ2-3 and V is TRBV6-5; 8 bases are a match to TRBD2. This CDR3 region has 15 residues. Germline V gene lookup returns CDR1 MNHEY and CDR2 SVGAGI. With V trimmed by 2 bases and J by 5 bases, 6 bases remained unmatched. CDR3 bases: TGTGCCAGCAGTTACGTACGGGGGGGCGGAGATACGCAGTATTTT. It translates to CASSYVRGGGDTQYF.

This clone showed up just a few times. This chain links TRBV28 with TRBJ2-7, with D possibly matching TRBD1 (6 bases). CDR1 is MDHEN, CDR2 SYDVKM, per germline. Trimming removed 3 bases from V and 3 bases from J, with 15 bases in between. CDR3 length equals 15 residues. CDR3 nucleotide sequence: TGTGCCAGCAGTTTGCGTACAGGGTTAGGCTACGAGCAGTACTTC. This sequence encodes CASSLRTGLGYEQYF. The full variable domain, rest sourced from reference TRBV28 and TRBJ2-7, is DVKVTQSSRYLVKRTGEKVFLECVQDMDHENMFWYRQDPGLGLRLIYFSYDVKMKEKGDIPEGYSVSREKKERFSLILESASTNQTSMYLCASSLRTGLGYEQYFGPGTRLTVT.

The V and J genes are TRBV28 and TRBJ2-5; D possibly corresponds to TRBD1 (5 bases). CDR1 is MDHEN, CDR2 SYDVKM, per germline. The CDR3 contains 14 residues. Trimming stripped 3 bases from V and 5 bases from J, with 13 bases between. The DNA of the CDR3 is TGTGCCAGCAGTTTGGGGCAGATGAGGGAGACCCAGTACTTC. It codes for CASSLGQMRETQYF. The full variable domain, its missing parts supplied by reference TRBV28 and TRBJ2-5, is DVKVTQSSRYLVKRTGEKVFLECVQDMDHENMFWYRQDPGLGLRLIYFSYDVKMKEKGDIPEGYSVSREKKERFSLILESASTNQTSMYLCASSLGQMRETQYFGPGTRLLVL.

This clone was found a few times. This chain uses TRBV19 with TRBJ2-7; 7 positions match TRBD1. Germline loops: CDR1 LNHDA, CDR2 SQIVND (reference sequence). CDR3 size: 13 residues. The ends lost 3 bases at V and 2 bases at J; junction bases unmatched: 1. The CDR3 loop reads CASSIGQAYEQYF. CDR3 bases: TGTGCCAGTAGTATCGGACAGGCCTACGAGCAGTACTTC. Full variable domain (rest looked up from reference TRBV19 and TRBJ2-7): DGGITQSPKYLFRKEGQNVTLSCEQNLNHDAMYWYRQDPGQGLRLIYYSQIVNDFQKGDIAEGYSVSREKKESFPLTVTSAQKNPTAFYLCASSIGQAYEQYFGPGTRLTVT.

V and J are TRBV6-1 and TRBJ2-5, with TRBD2 identical over 10 bases. The assigned J gene may be wrong: the sequence end matches TRBJ2-7 better. Germline lookup yields CDR1 MNHNS and CDR2 SASEGT. The CDR3 covers 13 residues. The DNA of the CDR3 is TGTGCCAGTTCGCTAGCGGGGGCCTACGAGCAGTACTTC. It specifies CASSLAGAYEQYF.

The chain recombines TRBV15 with TRBJ1-6; 7 bases line up with TRBD1. V was clipped by 5 bases and J by 12 bases; unmatched bases: 10. The length of the CDR3 is 14 residues. The V gene's germline CDR1 is LNHNV and CDR2 YYDKDF (reference sequence). The CDR3 bases are TGTGCCACCAGCTCCGACAGGGTTAGCTTACCCCTCCACTTT. This codes for CATSSDRVSLPLHF. Looking up the rest from reference TRBV15 and TRBJ1-6 gives the full variable domain: DAMVIQNPRYQVTQFGKPVTLSCSQTLNHNVMYWYQQKSSQAPKLLFHYYDKDFNNEADTPDNFQSRRPNTSFCFLDIRSPGLGDTAMYLCATSSDRVSLPLHFGNGTRLTVT.

This sequence joins TRBV18 and TRBJ2-7; 12 bases align to TRBD1. The CDR3 spans 15 residues. V lost 6 bases to trimming and J lost 2 bases; unmatched junction nucleotides: 5. Germline CDR1 and CDR2: KGHSH and LQKENI. The CDR3 here is CASSPGTGGPYEQYF. In nucleotides, the CDR3 is TGTGCCAGCTCCCCCGGGACAGGGGGCCCCTACGAGCAGTACTTC.

The chain employs TRBV29-1 and TRBJ2-1; 14 bases map to TRBD2. The CDR3 has 16 residues. The V gene's germline CDR1 is SQVTM and CDR2 ANQGSEA. V was pared by 6 bases and J by 6 bases, with 10 bases of the junction left unmatched. CDR3 bases: TGCAGCGTCCCCAGAGGGGGGACTAGCGGGAGCAATGAGCAGTTCTTC. Amino acid sequence: CSVPRGGTSGSNEQFF.

J is TRBJ1-3 and V is TRBV7-9; D is perhaps TRBD1 (5 bases). V was cut by 10 bases and J by 2 bases, with 12 bases left in between. The CDR3 contains 13 residues. Germline V gene lookup returns CDR1 SEHNR and CDR2 FQNEAQ (reference sequence). CDR3 nucleotides: TGTGCCATCGGGGGGGGGACTGGAAACACCATATATTTT. Residues: CAIGGGTGNTIYF.